This passage covers 15 T cell receptor beta chains from one sample sequenced in a study of T cell repertoires in cytomegalovirus infection. A single record per CDR3 protein comes from TCRdb applying MiXCR to the reads. This repertoire shows approximately 300,000 distinct CDR3 sequences, 29% found once; its top ten account for around 20%. For these TCRs, the target antigens are not known. This material consisted of cultured PBMCs, taken from culture after CMV antigen stimulation. The receptors originated from a human donor in good health (CMV status not recorded). Some clones in this sample may be carry-over from other donors' samples.

The chain joins TRBV28 to TRBJ1-2; 7 bases agree with TRBD1. The J segment lost 6 bases and the V segment lost 5 bases, leaving 9 bases of the junction unmatched. The germline V gene has CDR1 MDHEN and CDR2 SYDVKM. The CDR3 totals 14 residues. CDR3 in DNA: TGTGCCAGCAGTGTACCCACAGGGGACGATGGCTACACCTTC. This translates into CASSVPTGDDGYTF.

The V and J genes are TRBV5-1 and TRBJ2-3; D is uncertain. The CDR3 is 12 residues long. Germline V gene lookup returns CDR1 SGHRS and CDR2 YFSETQ. V lost 7 bases to trimming and J lost 2 bases, with 8 bases between them. The CDR3: CASGQSTDTQYF. The CDR3 bases are TGCGCCAGCGGGCAGTCCACAGATACGCAGTATTTT.

The chain combines TRBV7-9 with TRBJ2-3; TRBD1 matches at 7 bases. CDR1 is SEHNR and CDR2 is FQNEAQ in the germline V gene (reference sequence). The CDR3 has 15 amino acids. V dropped 4 bases and J dropped 3; count of bases not matched to a gene: 7. The DNA of the CDR3 is TGTGCCAGCAGCTCCGACAGGGTGAGAACAGATACGCAGTATTTT. Protein sequence: CASSSDRVRTDTQYF. Supplemented by reference TRBV7-9 and TRBJ2-3, the full variable domain reads DTGVSQNPRHKITKRGQNVTFRCDPISEHNRLYWYRQTLGQGPEFLTYFQNEAQLEKSRLLSDRFSAERPKGSFSTLEIQRTEQGDSAMYLCASSSDRVRTDTQYFGPGTRLTVL.

This clonotype was observed many times. J is TRBJ2-1 and V is TRBV7-8; D call uncertain. V was clipped by 5 bases and J by 2 bases, with 13 bases between them. Germline loops: CDR1 SGHVS, CDR2 FQNEAQ. CDR3 length equals 15 residues. CDR3 residues: CASSLSPTAYNEQFF. CDR3 DNA sequence: TGTGCCAGCAGCCTTTCCCCGACGGCCTACAATGAGCAGTTCTTC.

This rearrangement joins TRBV10-3 to TRBJ2-1; D may match TRBD1 or TRBD2 (5 bases each). CDR3 size: 16 residues. Germline V CDR1 and CDR2: ENHRY, SYGVKD. V lost 5 bases, J lost 0 bases, and 14 bases lay in between. The CDR3 is CAISTPGTSSYNEQFF. As DNA, the CDR3 is TGTGCCATCAGTACTCCGGGGACGAGCTCCTACAATGAGCAGTTCTTC.

The chain combines TRBV7-2 with TRBJ2-2; D not resolved. Germline V lookup: CDR1 SGHTA, CDR2 FQGNSA. Trimming took 1 base from V and 2 from J, leaving 8 bases between them. This CDR3 has 15 amino acids. In nucleotides, the CDR3 is TGTGCCAGCAGCTTAGTTCTGGGTAACACCGGGGAGCTGTTTTTT. It translates to CASSLVLGNTGELFF.

This clonotype was recorded a few times. The V call is TRBV7-8, the J call TRBJ1-4; 9 bases line up with TRBD1. Germline CDR1 SGHVS, CDR2 FQNEAQ. The V and J ends lost 2 bases and 7 bases, in that order; junction bases with no gene match: 8. The CDR3 consists of 16 residues. The CDR3 loop is CASSLPRTGVIEKLFF. Here the CDR3 DNA reads TGTGCCAGCAGCTTACCTAGGACAGGGGTTATTGAAAAACTGTTTTTT.

Ten or more counts support this clonotype. CDR3 sequence: CASSLARGTISRAETQYF. The CDR3 DNA reads TGTGCCAGCAGCTTAGCGCGGGGGACTATCTCTCGGGCGGAGACCCAGTACTTC. The chain couples TRBV7-8 to TRBJ2-5; 7 positions agree with TRBD2. This CDR3 is 18 amino acids long. Germline assignment: CDR1 SGHVS and CDR2 FQNEAQ. Unmatched junction bases numbered 15, after V lost 0 bases and J lost 5 bases. The variable domain in full, with the rest retrieved from reference TRBV7-8 and TRBJ2-5, is GAGVSQSPRYKVAKRGQDVALRCDPISGHVSLFWYQQALGQGPEFLTYFQNEAQLDKSGLPSDRFFAERPEGSVSTLKIQRTQQEDSAVYLCASSLARGTISRAETQYFGPGTRLLVL.

V gene TRBV11-2 combines with J gene TRBJ2-5; D is possibly TRBD1 (5 bases). This CDR3 is 15 amino acids long. The V and J ends lost 0 bases and 1 base respectively, with 9 bases between them. The germline V gene encodes CDR1 SGHAT and CDR2 FQNNGV. The DNA of the CDR3 is TGTGCCAGCAGCTTAGATCCCAGGGCCCAAGAGACCCAGTACTTC. Encoded protein: CASSLDPRAQETQYF.

This clonotype was seen more than once but under ten times. The V gene is TRBV6-6, the J gene TRBJ2-5, with 8 positions matching TRBD1. V lost 7 bases and J lost 4; bases outside the gene matches: 5. The V gene's germline CDR1 is MNHNY and CDR2 SVGAGI (reference sequence). CDR3 length: 13 amino acids. The CDR3 loop is CASKKTGAETQYF. Written as DNA, the CDR3 is TGTGCCAGCAAAAAGACAGGGGCAGAGACCCAGTACTTC.

CDR3 in amino acids: CATSATTGGDETQYF. CDR3 in DNA: TGTGCCACCAGTGCCACGACAGGGGGCGATGAGACCCAGTACTTC. The chain carries TRBV24-1 and TRBJ2-5, with 10 nucleotides matching TRBD1. CDR1 is KGHDR, CDR2 SFDVKD, per germline. After removal of 5 bases from V and 5 bases from J, the junction contained 7 bases not matched to a gene. This CDR3 spans 15 amino acids.

This clonotype was counted only a few times. The rearrangement joins TRBV20-1 to TRBJ2-1; D possibly corresponds to TRBD2 (7 bases). This CDR3 region has 15 residues. Trimming cost V 5 bases and J 4 bases, with 18 bases left between them. CDR1 is DFQATT, CDR2 SNEGSKA, per germline (reference sequence). The CDR3 spells CSAPGGREVYNEQFF. CDR3 nucleotide sequence: TGCAGTGCTCCCGGGGGCCGGGAGGTATACAATGAGCAGTTCTTC.

The V call is TRBV6-1, the J call TRBJ1-2; D gene ambiguous. The V and J ends lost 5 bases and 1 base respectively, with 8 bases between them. Per germline, CDR1 MNHNS and CDR2 SASEGT. The CDR3 length is 13 residues. The CDR3 coding sequence is TGTGCCAGCAGTCCCCTGCTTAACTATGGCTACACCTTC. This codes for CASSPLLNYGYTF.

J is TRBJ1-1 and V is TRBV2; D is uncertain. The CDR3 length is 11 residues. Per the germline V gene, CDR1 is SNHLY and CDR2 is FYNNEI. The V and J ends lost 4 bases and 7 bases respectively, with 7 bases between them. CDR3 residues: CASSGFGEAFF. For the CDR3, the DNA is TGTGCCAGCAGTGGTTTCGGTGAAGCTTTCTTT.

The chain combines TRBV28 with TRBJ2-1; TRBD1 matches 7 bases. Germline V gene lookup returns CDR1 MDHEN and CDR2 SYDVKM. J gave up 0 bases and V 5 bases, and 22 bases lay outside the gene matches. The CDR3 loop spans 21 amino acids. CDR3 coding DNA: TGTGCCAGCAGTCCCCCCTTTGCCGGGACAGTTACCAGCCTCTCCTACAATGAGCAGTTCTTC. This codes for CASSPPFAGTVTSLSYNEQFF. Filled out from reference TRBV28 and TRBJ2-1, the complete variable domain reads DVKVTQSSRYLVKRTGEKVFLECVQDMDHENMFWYRQDPGLGLRLIYFSYDVKMKEKGDIPEGYSVSREKKERFSLILESASTNQTSMYLCASSPPFAGTVTSLSYNEQFFGPGTRLTVL.